This T cell receptor (beta chain) was sequenced in a study of blood T cell repertoires in COVID-19. Study information: Sample material is recorded as cDNA or gDNA derived from T cells, B-cell-depleted T cells, or PBMCs.

Original processing methods: The authors estimated nucleated cell counts from reference gene primer amplification. Profiled with immunoSEQ multiplex PCR; TCRdb holds only in-frame clones, not every one. V, J and clone size were drawn from that table, and D and trimming were deduced from the DNA. The sample consists of 270,000 or so clones, approximately 83% of them appearing once. Points on this clone: A read error is likely, as this CDR3 ends without the conserved phenylalanine or tryptophan. No DNA is shown, since the ends of the CDR3 on it are uncertain; the CDR3 is the one TCRdb lists.

The sample comprised peripheral blood. This clonotype originated in a woman aged 45-65 years who had recovered from COVID-19.

The CDR3 loop reads CASSETGLAGASIAL. This chain links TRBV23-1 with TRBJ2-3; TRBD2 is the table's D call and was not checked against the DNA. TRBV23-1 is placed among ORFs of uncertain function. From its first to its last residue, the CDR3 has 15 amino acids.